This T cell receptor (beta chain) was recovered during a study of T-cell memory formation after mild COVID-19 (dated by TCRdb to about 2021). Describing the broader study: TCR sequence clusters from the two donors were largely donor specific. Longitudinal TCRalpha and TCRbeta repertoire sequencing tracked T-cell clones expanding and contracting after mild COVID-19 in a couple of donors. The cohort was made up of two young adult volunteers, one female and one male, who were previously healthy. The full study reports these points: The study included only a couple of mild cases, and larger cohorts that include severe cases with pre-infection samples were judged to be necessary. Contracting CD4+ clones were located mainly in the CM and EM memory subsets, whereas CD8+ clones were found to be enriched in EMRA. The second-wave clones that peaked on day 37 were not confirmed to be SARS-CoV-2 specific. Clones that contracted from day 15 to 85 showed balanced CD4/CD8 phenotypes, whereas a second wave of clones that expanded from day 15 to 37 leaned towards CD4+. Some responding clones were detected in pre-infection memory, suggesting pre-existing cross-reactive memory T cells joined the SARS-CoV-2 response.

The germline V gene provides CDR1 SGHTA and CDR2 FQGNSA. Trimmed from V: 6 bases; trimmed from J: 8 bases; junction bases lacking a gene match: 0. From cysteine to phenylalanine, the CDR3 is 11 amino acids long. The entry retains the CDR3 DNA only, 33 bases that are in frame from base 1. Ficoll-Paque density gradient centrifugation was used to isolate PBMCs. This clonotype was detected only a few times. Its antigen remains unidentified. Per-base qualities were not stored, and no clone one base away is much larger. TCRdb lists the instrument as Illumina NovaSeq 6000. Using 5'RACE with constant-segment primers, TCRalpha and TCRbeta cDNA libraries were constructed, with sample barcodes and unique molecular identifiers added in the process. RNA was extracted from every sample with Trizol reagent. Amplification of the libraries took two PCR steps, and the second step added a second sample barcode plus Illumina TruSeq adapters. The libraries were sequenced on an Illumina NovaSeq using 2 x 150 bp paired-end reads. The original methods were these. Demultiplexing of reads and collapsing into UMI-guided consensus sequences were performed with migec v1.2.7. Using mixcr v2.1.11, UMI consensuses were aligned to TRA and TRB V and J templates and then assembled into clonotypes. Expanded or contracted clonotypes were those called significant by both edgeR and NoisET, with noise models trained on biological replicates. For edgeR calls, the cutoffs were a false discovery rate-adjusted p below 0.01 and a log2 fold-change threshold of 1. As an exploratory analysis of dynamics, PCA with hierarchical clustering was applied to max-normalized trajectories of the 1000 most abundant clonotypes. The CD4 or CD8 phenotype of responding clones was assigned using the separately sequenced CD4+ and CD8+ repertoires. The public reads were reanalyzed by TCRdb: fastp trimming at Q25, MiXCR alignment, in-frame beta chains only. Each entry is one CDR3 protein sequence, shown with its most common DNA and genes. The V and J calls were determined by TCRdb, not by the authors. In this sample the table shows about 350,000 distinct CDR3 sequences, roughly 20% of which occur a single time. About 21% of the sample is taken by the ten largest.

The chain couples TRBV7-2 to TRBJ2-3, with TRBD2 identical over 9 junction bases. Sequencing was done on a sample of PBMCs or a T cell subset sorted from them (not recorded which). The receptor's source is a man aged 18 to 30 who had mild COVID-19 (a few samples of this study predate the infection). The sample titles of this study are shuffled in the database, so cell type and time point are left out; the donor was told from shared clones. The DNA reads as follows: TGTGCCAGCAGTAGCGGGGGTACGCAGTATTTT. It translates to CASSSGGTQYF.